These 15 T cell receptor beta chains came from one sample sequenced in a study of T and B cells in COVID-19 patients. Each TRB amplification used roughly 250-550 ng of genomic DNA from blood. TRB rearrangements were amplified by multiplex PCR with BIOMED2 TRB-A/B primers. TCRdb fed the multiplex PCR reads into MiXCR, producing one record per CDR3 protein. The sample carries about 16,000 distinct CDR3 sequences, under 35% recorded once. The sample comprised blood. The receptors were sampled from a human donor who had recovered from COVID-19.

By share, this clonotype counts as medium-sized. The chain employs TRBV29-1 and TRBJ1-1, with TRBD1 matching 7 bases. Germline V gene sequence: CDR1 SQVTM, CDR2 ANQGSEA. This CDR3 is built from 12 residues. The V and J ends lost 3 bases and 4 bases, in that order; junction bases with no gene match: 2. The CDR3 loop reads CSVETGTTEAFF. The DNA of the CDR3 is TGCAGCGTTGAGACAGGGACCACTGAAGCTTTCTTT.

This clonotype is medium-sized in the sample. The V and J genes are TRBV6-1 and TRBJ2-1; 9 bases align to TRBD2. V dropped 2 bases and J dropped 5; count of bases not matched to a gene: 4. The CDR3 consists of 15 residues. Germline CDR1 MNHNS, CDR2 SASEGT. Here the CDR3 DNA reads TGTGCCAGCAGTGAATCAGCGGGGGGTCACAATGAGCAGTTCTTC. This encodes CASSESAGGHNEQFF.

The chain is built from TRBV7-6 and TRBJ2-5; D is perhaps TRBD1 (5 bases). From germline, CDR1 is SGHVS and CDR2 FNYEAQ. Trimming removed 6 bases from V and 4 bases from J, with 18 bases in between. The CDR3 length is 15 residues. Here the CDR3 DNA reads TGTGCCAGCAGGCGCGTCACAGGTCAGAGAGAGACCCAGTACTTC. Protein: CASRRVTGQRETQYF.

This clonotype was found many times. The rearrangement uses TRBV12-3 or TRBV12-4 and TRBJ2-2, with 10 bases identical to TRBD1. The CDR3 spans 16 residues. V lost 7 bases and J lost 6; bases outside the gene matches: 11. The CDR3 nucleotides read TGTGCCAGCACTCCCCCCGAGACAGGGGGCCCCGGGGAGCTGTTTTTT. Encoded protein: CASTPPETGGPGELFF.

Only a few counts were recorded for this clonotype. This rearrangement joins TRBV6-1 to TRBJ2-7; weak D call: TRBD2 (6 bases). This CDR3 has 14 amino acids. V lost 5 bases, J lost 0 bases, and 11 bases lay in between. In germline, CDR1 is MNHNS, CDR2 SASEGT. CDR3 region: CASSWDWISYEQYF. CDR3 coding DNA: TGTGCCAGCAGTTGGGACTGGATCTCCTACGAGCAGTACTTC.

This clonotype was picked up many times. V gene TRBV5-6 combines with J gene TRBJ1-6; unclear D gene. The CDR3 runs 14 residues. Germline CDR1 SGHDT, CDR2 YYEEEE. Trimming took 4 bases from V and 8 from J, leaving 13 bases between them. Written as DNA, the CDR3 is TGTGCCAGCAGCGACACCAGGAACTATTCACCCCTCCACTTT. Residues: CASSDTRNYSPLHF.

This clonotype was seen at least ten times. The V call is TRBV15, the J call TRBJ1-1; 7 bases are shared with TRBD1. Looked up from germline, CDR1 is LNHNV and CDR2 is YYDKDF (reference sequence). J gave up 4 bases and V 5 bases, and 16 bases lay outside the gene matches. The CDR3 loop spans 17 amino acids. The CDR3 region has the DNA TGTGCCACCAGCCAATCCGTGACAGGGCCTTGGGGCACTGAAGCTTTCTTT. As protein: CATSQSVTGPWGTEAFF.

There are a few counts of this clonotype. This chain connects TRBV6-5 to TRBJ2-6; 9 positions match TRBD1. Germline-derived CDR1 and CDR2 are MNHEY and SVGAGI. The CDR3 has 15 residues. With V trimmed by 0 bases and J by 10 bases, 4 bases remained unmatched. CDR3 DNA sequence: TGTGCCAGCAGTTACTCGGGGGGGACAGGGAACGTCCTGACTTTC. Its protein product is CASSYSGGTGNVLTF.

By share, this clonotype counts as medium-sized (0.01 to 0.1%). This chain connects TRBV19 to TRBJ2-5, with no clear D. The V end lost 4 bases, the J end lost 0 bases, and 9 bases lay between the germline ends. CDR1 is LNHDA, CDR2 SQIVND, per germline (reference sequence). The CDR3 totals 14 residues. CDR3 DNA: TGTGCCAGTAGTAGGTCAATCAACCAAGAGACCCAGTACTTC. Translating gives CASSRSINQETQYF.

The genes are TRBV7-9 and TRBJ1-2; 8 bases line up with TRBD1. From germline, CDR1 is SEHNR and CDR2 FQNEAQ (reference sequence). CDR3 length: 14 amino acids. Trimming removed 5 bases from V and 4 bases from J; junction bases left unmatched: 6. The CDR3 DNA sequence: TGTGCCAGCAGCCCGTCCGGACAGGGCTATGGCTACACCTTC. This codes for CASSPSGQGYGYTF.

In this sample, this clonotype is medium-sized. The chain is built from TRBV29-1 and TRBJ1-2; 8 nucleotides match TRBD1. The J segment lost 8 bases and the V segment lost 1 base, leaving 3 bases of the junction unmatched. Per the germline V gene, CDR1 is SQVTM and CDR2 is ANQGSEA. CDR3 length: 12 residues. The CDR3 nucleotides read TGCAGCGTTGAAGCAGGGGGCTGGGGCTACACCTTC. Its protein product is CSVEAGGWGYTF.

The sample holds a few counts of this clonotype. The chain couples TRBV5-6 to TRBJ1-1; 7 bases align to TRBD1. The trim removed 1 base at V and 5 bases at J, leaving 8 bases unmatched. This CDR3 is 15 amino acids long. The germline gives CDR1 SGHDT, CDR2 YYEEEE. The DNA of the CDR3 is TGTGCCAGCAGCTTGACAGGGGCGCGGGAGACTGAAGCTTTCTTT. This gives the protein CASSLTGARETEAFF.

V is TRBV20-1 and J is TRBJ2-1; 8 bases line up with TRBD2. This CDR3 is 17 amino acids long. The germline V gene has CDR1 DFQATT and CDR2 SNEGSKA (reference sequence). V dropped 5 bases and J dropped 0; count of bases not matched to a gene: 12. CDR3 amino acids: CSAFAGLAVSSYNEQFF. Written as DNA, the CDR3 is TGCAGTGCTTTCGCCGGACTAGCTGTGAGCTCCTACAATGAGCAGTTCTTC.

This clonotype turned up a few times. J is TRBJ1-5 and V is TRBV6-5, with TRBD1 matching over 7 bases. CDR3 length: 14 amino acids. Germline values: CDR1 MNHEY, CDR2 SVGAGI. The trim removed 6 bases at V and 6 bases at J, leaving 8 bases unmatched. Here the CDR3 reads CASSRGGRGQPQHF. CDR3 DNA: TGTGCCAGCAGCAGGGGGGGGCGGGGTCAGCCCCAGCATTTT.

This clonotype has more than one count but fewer than ten. The rearrangement uses TRBV28 and TRBJ2-1; either TRBD1 or TRBD2 may supply D (5 bases each). The CDR3 covers 13 residues. Per germline, CDR1 MDHEN and CDR2 SYDVKM. Trimming removed 4 bases at V and 9 bases at J, with 13 bases between. The CDR3 sequence: CASSSSGTGEQFF. The CDR3 region has the DNA TGTGCCAGCAGTTCATCAGGGACGGGTGAGCAGTTCTTC. The whole variable domain, filled in from reference TRBV28 and TRBJ2-1, reads DVKVTQSSRYLVKRTGEKVFLECVQDMDHENMFWYRQDPGLGLRLIYFSYDVKMKEKGDIPEGYSVSREKKERFSLILESASTNQTSMYLCASSSSGTGEQFFGPGTRLTVL.